The rows below give T cell receptor beta chains drawn from one sample of a study of blood T cell repertoires in COVID-19. Measured with immunoSEQ multiplex PCR; TCRdb has only the in-frame clones, and not every one. The sample shows about 74,000 clones, roughly 90% of them seen only once. Source material: peripheral blood. These TCRs come from a man between 70 and 80 years old with active or convalescent COVID-19. Both conserved end residues are part of each CDR3. D genes are given only for firm matches. The size of a clone is reported for some rows only, either as once, few or many, or as a class for expanded clones.

D,size,V,length,J,DNA,CDR3
NA,NA,TRBV18,16,TRBJ2-7,TGTGCCAGCTCACCGACACGATTGGACAAGGGATACGAGCAGTACTTC,CASSPTRLDKGYEQYF
TRBD1,NA,TRBV9,15,TRBJ1-5,TGTGCCAGCAGCGTAGGTTTGACAGGGCATCAGCCCCAGCATTTT,CASSVGLTGHQPQHF
NA,NA,TRBV5-1,14,TRBJ1-6,TGCGCCAGCAGCCGAGGATCTGAGAATTCACCCCTCCACTTT,CASSRGSENSPLHF
NA,NA,TRBV11-2,15,TRBJ2-7,TGTGCCAGCAGCTTACAGGACTTAGCTTACTACGAGCAGTACTTC,CASSLQDLAYYEQYF
TRBD2,NA,TRBV5-8,15,TRBJ2-1,TGTGCCAGCAGCTTGGCGGGGGGAACCTACAATGAGCAGTTCTTC,CASSLAGGTYNEQFF
NA,NA,TRBV7-7,13,TRBJ2-5,TGTGCCAGCAGCCGGGACTCCCAAGAGACCCAGTACTTC,CASSRDSQETQYF
TRBD2,NA,TRBV3-1/TRBV3-2,15,TRBJ2-3,TGTGCCAGCAGCCTTACTAGCGTGGACACAGATACGCAGTATTTT,CASSLTSVDTDTQYF
NA,once,TRBV11-2,13,TRBJ1-5,TGTGCCAGCAGCTTAGATTACGGGAGGCCCCAGCATTTT,CASSLDYGRPQHF
TRBD1,NA,TRBV7-6,16,TRBJ1-6,TGTGCCAGCAGCTTAGGAGGCAGGGGGTCTAATTCACCCCTCCACTTT,CASSLGGRGSNSPLHF
NA,NA,TRBV19,12,TRBJ1-1,TGTGCCAGTAGTACGGGGGGCGATGAAGCTTTCTTT,CASSTGGDEAFF
NA,NA,TRBV5-4,12,TRBJ2-5,TGTGCCAGCAGCTTTTGGGCGGAGACCCAGTACTTC,CASSFWAETQYF
NA,once,TRBV7-8,13,TRBJ2-7,TGTGCCAGCAGCCGGGACACGGGCTACGAGCAGTACTTC,CASSRDTGYEQYF
TRBD2,NA,TRBV7-6,15,TRBJ2-2,TGTGCCAGCAGCCCGACTAGCGGGAGGAACGGGGAGCTGTTTTTT,CASSPTSGRNGELFF
TRBD1,NA,TRBV19,15,TRBJ2-3,TGTGCCAGTAGAACAGGGGGCCGATTCACAGATACGCAGTATTTT,CASRTGGRFTDTQYF